This T cell receptor (beta chain) was obtained from a study of shared clonotypes between healthy human individuals. Broader study findings: Rarefaction analysis demonstrated incomplete sorted-subset sequencing notwithstanding large depth.

CDR1 is MNHGY and CDR2 is SVAAGI in the germline V gene. V gave up 0 bases and J gave up 0 bases; unmatched junction bases: 16. The CDR3 is 21 amino acids. Libraries were prepared by immunoSEQ multiplex PCR; TCRdb keeps only in-frame clonotypes and omits some of them. This table holds about 700,000 clones, 92% found once. To note about this clone: The antigen is not known.

The naive CD8 fraction comprised CD45RO-negative cells positively selected for CCR7 and excluded terminally differentiated effector memory CD45RA+ cells. Donors, without exception, were Caucasian adults residing in Nashville, Tennessee. The chain couples TRBV6-9 to TRBJ2-3; TRBD2 agrees at 9 bases. The sequence derives from a man younger than 40 in good health. What was sequenced was naive CD8+ T cells sorted from blood. The CDR3 is CASSYSRFWSSGALSTDTQYF. The DNA of the CDR3 is TGTGCCAGCAGTTATTCTCGCTTTTGGTCTAGCGGGGCTCTTAGCACAGATACGCAGTATTTT.